This TCR beta chain was captured by sequencing in a study of blood T cell repertoires in COVID-19. At the level of the study: The origin of the acute and convalescent COVID-19 samples was the United States, Italy and Spain. T cells, B-cell-depleted T cells, or PBMCs supplied cDNA or gDNA.

V lost 4 bases, J lost 6 bases, and 6 bases stayed unmatched. Germline CDR1 SGHDN, CDR2 FVKESK. The CDR3 sequence is 13 residues long. Under the authors' procedure: Reference gene primer amplification in the assay estimated nucleated cell counts. The protocol was immunoSEQ multiplex PCR, while the TCRdb copy is restricted to in-frame clones and leaves out a portion. V and J calls plus clone size are reproduced from that table; the DNA served to infer D and trimming. Of 110,000 or so clones detected, about nine tenths appear once; the ten largest clones hold around 7.7%. The sequenced sample consisted of peripheral blood. This chain joins TRBV14 and TRBJ2-7; 7 bases agree with TRBD1. The clonotype was recovered from a human donor in a cohort sampled during active COVID-19. The CDR3 DNA is TGTGCCAGCAGCCCCGAGGGGGCCGGCGAGCAGTACTTC. Protein sequence: CASSPEGAGEQYF.